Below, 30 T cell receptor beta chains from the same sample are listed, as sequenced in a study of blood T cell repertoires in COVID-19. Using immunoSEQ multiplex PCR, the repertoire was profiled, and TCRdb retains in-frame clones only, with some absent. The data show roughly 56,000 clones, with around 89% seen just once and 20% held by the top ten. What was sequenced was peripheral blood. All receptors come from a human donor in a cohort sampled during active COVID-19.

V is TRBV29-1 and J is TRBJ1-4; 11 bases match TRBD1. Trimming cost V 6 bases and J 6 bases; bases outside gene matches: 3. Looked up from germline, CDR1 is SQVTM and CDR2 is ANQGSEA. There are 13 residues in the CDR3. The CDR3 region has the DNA TGCAGCGTCGGACAGGGGGCTTATGAAAAACTGTTTTTT. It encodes CSVGQGAYEKLFF.

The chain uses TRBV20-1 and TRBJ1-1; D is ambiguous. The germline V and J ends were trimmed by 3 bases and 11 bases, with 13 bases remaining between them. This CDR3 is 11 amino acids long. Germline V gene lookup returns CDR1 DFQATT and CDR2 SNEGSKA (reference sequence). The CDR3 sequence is CSARAGGRAFF. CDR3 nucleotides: TGCAGTGCTAGGGCGGGTGGGCGCGCTTTCTTT.

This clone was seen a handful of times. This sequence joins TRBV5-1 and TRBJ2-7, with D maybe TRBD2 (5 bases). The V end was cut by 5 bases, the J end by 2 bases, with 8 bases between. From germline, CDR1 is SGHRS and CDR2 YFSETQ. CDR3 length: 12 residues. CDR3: CASREEAYEQYF. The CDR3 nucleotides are TGCGCCAGCAGGGAGGAGGCCTACGAGCAGTACTTC.

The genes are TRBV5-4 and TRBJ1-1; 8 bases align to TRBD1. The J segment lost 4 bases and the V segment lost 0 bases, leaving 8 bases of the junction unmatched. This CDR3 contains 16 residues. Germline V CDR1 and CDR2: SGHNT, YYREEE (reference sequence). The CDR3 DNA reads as TGTGCCAGCAGCTTGGGAGGGACAGGTGGGGCCACTGAAGCTTTCTTT. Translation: CASSLGGTGGATEAFF.

The CDR3 DNA follows: TGCGCCAGCAGCTTGGCCGGGCAGGGGGGAAATGAAAAACTGTTTTTT. Protein: CASSLAGQGGNEKLFF. The V and J genes are TRBV5-1 and TRBJ1-4, with TRBD1 matching over 7 bases. Trimming cost V 0 bases and J 5 bases; bases outside gene matches: 7. The CDR3 extends over 16 amino acids. The V gene's germline CDR1 is SGHRS and CDR2 YFSETQ. The whole variable domain, filled in from reference TRBV5-1 and TRBJ1-4, reads KAGVTQTPRYLIKTRGQQVTLSCSPISGHRSVSWYQQTPGQGLQFLFEYFSETQRNKGNFPGRFSGRQFSNSRSEMNVSTLELGDSALYLCASSLAGQGGNEKLFFGSGTQLSVL.

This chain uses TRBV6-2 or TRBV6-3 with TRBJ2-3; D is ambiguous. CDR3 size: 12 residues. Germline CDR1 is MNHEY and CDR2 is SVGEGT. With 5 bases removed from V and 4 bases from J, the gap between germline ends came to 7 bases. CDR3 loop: CASSPQADTQYF. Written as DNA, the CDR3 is TGTGCCAGCAGTCCCCAGGCAGATACGCAGTATTTT.

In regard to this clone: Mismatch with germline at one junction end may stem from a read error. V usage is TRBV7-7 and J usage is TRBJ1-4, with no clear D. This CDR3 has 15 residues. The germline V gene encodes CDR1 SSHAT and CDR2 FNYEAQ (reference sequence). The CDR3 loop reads CASSPGGSYNEKLFF. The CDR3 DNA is TGTGCTAGCAGCCCCGGAGGGAGTTACAATGAAAAACTGTTTTTT. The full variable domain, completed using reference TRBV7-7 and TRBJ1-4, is GAGVSQSPRYKVTKRGQDVTLRCDPISSHATLYWYQQALGQGPEFLTYFNYEAQPDKSGLPSDRFSAERPEGSISTLTIQRTEQRDSAMYRCASSPGGSYNEKLFFGSGTQLSVL.

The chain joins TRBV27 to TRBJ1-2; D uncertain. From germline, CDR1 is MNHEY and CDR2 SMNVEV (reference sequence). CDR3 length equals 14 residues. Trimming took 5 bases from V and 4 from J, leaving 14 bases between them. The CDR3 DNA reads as TGTGCCAGCAGTCCCGGGGTGAGCCCCTATGGCTACACCTTC. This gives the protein CASSPGVSPYGYTF.

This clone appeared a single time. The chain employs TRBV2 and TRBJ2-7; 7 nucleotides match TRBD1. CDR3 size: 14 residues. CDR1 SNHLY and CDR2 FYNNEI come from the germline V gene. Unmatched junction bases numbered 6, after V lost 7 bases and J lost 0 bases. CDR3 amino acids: CASTRDSFSYEQYF. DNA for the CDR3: TGTGCCAGCACTCGGGACAGCTTCTCCTACGAGCAGTACTTC.

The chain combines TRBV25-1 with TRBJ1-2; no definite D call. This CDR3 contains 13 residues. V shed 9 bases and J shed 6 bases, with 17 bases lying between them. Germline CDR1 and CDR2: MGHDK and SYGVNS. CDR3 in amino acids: CASEMTGRHGYTF. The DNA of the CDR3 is TGTGCCAGTGAAATGACTGGCCGACATGGCTACACCTTC.

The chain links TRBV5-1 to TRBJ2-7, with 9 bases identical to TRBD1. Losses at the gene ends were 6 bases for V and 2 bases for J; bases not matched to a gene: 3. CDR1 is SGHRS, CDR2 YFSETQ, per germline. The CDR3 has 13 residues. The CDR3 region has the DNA TGCGCCAGCAACGGACAGGGGACCTACGAGCAGTACTTC. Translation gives CASNGQGTYEQYF.

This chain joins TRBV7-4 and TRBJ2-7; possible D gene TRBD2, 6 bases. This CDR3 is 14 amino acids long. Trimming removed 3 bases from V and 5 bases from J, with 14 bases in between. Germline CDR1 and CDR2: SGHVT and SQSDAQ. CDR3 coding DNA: TGTGCCAGCAGCTTGGGGGGTCCCGGGGACGAGCAGTACTTC. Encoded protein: CASSLGGPGDEQYF.

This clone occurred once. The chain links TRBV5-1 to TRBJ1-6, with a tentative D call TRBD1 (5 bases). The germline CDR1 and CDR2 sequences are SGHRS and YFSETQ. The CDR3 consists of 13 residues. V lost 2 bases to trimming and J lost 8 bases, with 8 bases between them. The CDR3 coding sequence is TGCGCCAGCAGCTTTCAGGGTTATTCACCCCTCCACTTT. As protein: CASSFQGYSPLHF.

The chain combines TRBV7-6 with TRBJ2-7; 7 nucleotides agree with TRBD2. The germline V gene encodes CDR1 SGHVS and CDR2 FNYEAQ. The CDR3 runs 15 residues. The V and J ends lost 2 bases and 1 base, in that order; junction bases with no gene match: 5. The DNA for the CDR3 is TGTGCCAGCAGCTTAATGAGCGGGATATCCTACGAGCAGTACTTC. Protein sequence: CASSLMSGISYEQYF.

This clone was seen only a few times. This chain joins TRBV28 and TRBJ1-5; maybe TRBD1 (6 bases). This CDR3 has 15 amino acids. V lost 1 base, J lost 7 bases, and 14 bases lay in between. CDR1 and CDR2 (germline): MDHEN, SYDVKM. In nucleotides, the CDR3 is TGTGCCAGCAGTTTATCTGGGGGCGCGGTCCAGCCCCAGCATTTT. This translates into CASSLSGGAVQPQHF.

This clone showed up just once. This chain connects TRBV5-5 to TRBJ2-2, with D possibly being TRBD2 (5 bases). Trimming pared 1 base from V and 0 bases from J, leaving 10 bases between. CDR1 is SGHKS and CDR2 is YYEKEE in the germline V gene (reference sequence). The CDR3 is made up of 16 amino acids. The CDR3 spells CASSLSGSANTGELFF. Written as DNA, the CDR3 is TGTGCCAGCAGCTTGAGCGGCAGCGCGAACACCGGGGAGCTGTTTTTT. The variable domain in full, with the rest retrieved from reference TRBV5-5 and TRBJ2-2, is DAGVTQSPTHLIKTRGQQVTLRCSPISGHKSVSWYQQVLGQGPQFIFQYYEKEERGRGNFPDRFSARQFPNYSSELNVNALLLGDSALYLCASSLSGSANTGELFFGEGSRLTVL.

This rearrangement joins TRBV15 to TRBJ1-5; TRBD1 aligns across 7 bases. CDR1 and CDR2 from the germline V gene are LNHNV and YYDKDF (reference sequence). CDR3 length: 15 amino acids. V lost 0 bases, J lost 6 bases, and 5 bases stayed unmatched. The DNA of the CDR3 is TGTGCCACCAGCAGAGATAGCGCAGGGGGTCAGCCCCAGCATTTT. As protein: CATSRDSAGGQPQHF.

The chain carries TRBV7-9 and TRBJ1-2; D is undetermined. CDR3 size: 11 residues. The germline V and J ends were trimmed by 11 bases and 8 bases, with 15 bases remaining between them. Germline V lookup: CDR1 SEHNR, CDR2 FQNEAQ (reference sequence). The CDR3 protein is CASGYVEGYTF. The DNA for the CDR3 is TGTGCCTCGGGTTACGTGGAGGGCTACACCTTC.

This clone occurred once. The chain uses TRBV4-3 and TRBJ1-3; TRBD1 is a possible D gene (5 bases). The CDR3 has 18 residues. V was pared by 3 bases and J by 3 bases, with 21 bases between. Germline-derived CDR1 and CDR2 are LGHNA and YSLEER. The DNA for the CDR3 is TGCGCCAGCAGCCACGATGGTCCCAGGGTGATGTATGGAAACACCATATATTTT. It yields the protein CASSHDGPRVMYGNTIYF.

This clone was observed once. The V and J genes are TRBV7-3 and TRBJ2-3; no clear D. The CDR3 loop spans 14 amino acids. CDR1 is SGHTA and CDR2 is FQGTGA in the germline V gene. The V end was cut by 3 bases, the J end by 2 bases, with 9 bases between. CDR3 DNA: TGTGCCAGCAGCTTTTTCTCTCCCACAGATACGCAGTATTTT. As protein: CASSFFSPTDTQYF.

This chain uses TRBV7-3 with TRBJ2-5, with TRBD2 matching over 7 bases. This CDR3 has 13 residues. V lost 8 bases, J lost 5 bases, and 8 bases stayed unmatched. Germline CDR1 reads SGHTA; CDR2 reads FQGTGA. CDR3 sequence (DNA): TGTGCCAGCGGAGGCGGGGGTACGGAGACCCAGTACTTC. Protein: CASGGGGTETQYF.

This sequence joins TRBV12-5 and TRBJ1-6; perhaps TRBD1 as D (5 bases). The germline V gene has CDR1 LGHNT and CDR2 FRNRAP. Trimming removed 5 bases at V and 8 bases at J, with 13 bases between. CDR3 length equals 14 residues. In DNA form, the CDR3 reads TGTGCTAGTGGTAGATGGGGGGGGGATTCACCCCTCCACTTT. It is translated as CASGRWGGDSPLHF.

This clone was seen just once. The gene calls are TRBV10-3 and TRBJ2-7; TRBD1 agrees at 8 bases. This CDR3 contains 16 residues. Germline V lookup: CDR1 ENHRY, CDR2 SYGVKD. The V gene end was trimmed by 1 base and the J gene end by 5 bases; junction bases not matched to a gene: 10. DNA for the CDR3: TGTGCCATCAGTGAGTTCGTGAGGACAGGGACCCACGAGCAGTACTTC. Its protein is CAISEFVRTGTHEQYF.

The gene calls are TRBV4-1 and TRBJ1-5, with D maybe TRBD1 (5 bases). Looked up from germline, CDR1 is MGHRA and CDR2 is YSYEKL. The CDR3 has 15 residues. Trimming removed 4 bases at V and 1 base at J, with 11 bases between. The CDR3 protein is CASSLQEISNQPQHF. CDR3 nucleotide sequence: TGCGCCAGCAGCCTACAGGAGATCAGCAATCAGCCCCAGCATTTT.

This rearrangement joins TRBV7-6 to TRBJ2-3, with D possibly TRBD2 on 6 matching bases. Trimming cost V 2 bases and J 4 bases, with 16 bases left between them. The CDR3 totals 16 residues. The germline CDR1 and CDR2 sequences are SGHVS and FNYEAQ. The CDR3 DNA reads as TGTGCCAGCAGCTTAATCGGCGGGGTAGCGTCAGATACGCAGTATTTT. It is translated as CASSLIGGVASDTQYF.

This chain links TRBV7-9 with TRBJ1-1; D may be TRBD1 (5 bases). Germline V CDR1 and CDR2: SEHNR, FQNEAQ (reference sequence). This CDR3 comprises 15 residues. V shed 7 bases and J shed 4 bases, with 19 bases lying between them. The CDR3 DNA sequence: TGTGCCAGCAACCATTGGACATTAAGGGGCACTGAAGCTTTCTTT. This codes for CASNHWTLRGTEAFF.

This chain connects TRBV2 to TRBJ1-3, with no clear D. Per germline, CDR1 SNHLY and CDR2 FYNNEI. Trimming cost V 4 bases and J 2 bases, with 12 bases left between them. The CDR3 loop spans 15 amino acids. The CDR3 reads CASSGFPGAGNTIYF. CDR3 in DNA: TGTGCCAGCAGTGGCTTTCCGGGTGCTGGAAACACCATATATTTT.

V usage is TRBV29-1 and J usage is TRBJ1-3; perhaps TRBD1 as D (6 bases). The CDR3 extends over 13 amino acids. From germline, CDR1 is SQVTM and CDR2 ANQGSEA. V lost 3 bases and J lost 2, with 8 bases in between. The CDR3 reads CSVEGAPGNTIYF. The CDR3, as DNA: TGCAGCGTTGAGGGGGCACCTGGAAACACCATATATTTT.

CDR3 nucleotides: TGTGCCAGCAGCCAATTGGTCCTTCGCGGGGGGGACACAGATACGCAGTATTTT. Its translation is CASSQLVLRGGDTDTQYF. The gene calls are TRBV4-2 and TRBJ2-3; 9 nucleotides match TRBD2. V was pared by 2 bases and J by 2 bases, with 11 bases of the junction left unmatched. The CDR3 runs to 18 residues. The germline V gene encodes CDR1 LGHNA and CDR2 YNFKEQ.

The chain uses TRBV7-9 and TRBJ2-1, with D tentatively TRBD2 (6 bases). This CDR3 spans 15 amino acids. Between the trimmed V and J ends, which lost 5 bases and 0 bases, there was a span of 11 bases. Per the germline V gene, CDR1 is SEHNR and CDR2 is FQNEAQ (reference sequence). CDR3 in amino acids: CASSHTSYSYNEQFF. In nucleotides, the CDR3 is TGTGCCAGCAGCCACACTAGCTACTCCTACAATGAGCAGTTCTTC.